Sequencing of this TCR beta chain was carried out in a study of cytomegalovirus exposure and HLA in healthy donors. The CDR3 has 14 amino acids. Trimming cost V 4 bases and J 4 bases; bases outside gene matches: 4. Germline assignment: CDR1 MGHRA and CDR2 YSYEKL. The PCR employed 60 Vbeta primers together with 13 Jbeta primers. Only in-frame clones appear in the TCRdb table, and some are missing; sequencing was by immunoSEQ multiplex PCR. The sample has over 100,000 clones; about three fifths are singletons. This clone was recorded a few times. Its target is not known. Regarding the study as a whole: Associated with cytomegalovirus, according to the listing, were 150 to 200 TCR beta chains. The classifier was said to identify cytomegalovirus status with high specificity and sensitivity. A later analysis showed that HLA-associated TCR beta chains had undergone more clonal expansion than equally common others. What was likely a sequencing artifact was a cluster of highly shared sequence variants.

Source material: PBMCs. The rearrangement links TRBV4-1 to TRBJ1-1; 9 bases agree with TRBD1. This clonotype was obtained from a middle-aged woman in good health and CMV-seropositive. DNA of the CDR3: TGCGCCAGCAGCCGGGGGACAGGGAGCACTGAAGCTTTCTTT. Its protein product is CASSRGTGSTEAFF.